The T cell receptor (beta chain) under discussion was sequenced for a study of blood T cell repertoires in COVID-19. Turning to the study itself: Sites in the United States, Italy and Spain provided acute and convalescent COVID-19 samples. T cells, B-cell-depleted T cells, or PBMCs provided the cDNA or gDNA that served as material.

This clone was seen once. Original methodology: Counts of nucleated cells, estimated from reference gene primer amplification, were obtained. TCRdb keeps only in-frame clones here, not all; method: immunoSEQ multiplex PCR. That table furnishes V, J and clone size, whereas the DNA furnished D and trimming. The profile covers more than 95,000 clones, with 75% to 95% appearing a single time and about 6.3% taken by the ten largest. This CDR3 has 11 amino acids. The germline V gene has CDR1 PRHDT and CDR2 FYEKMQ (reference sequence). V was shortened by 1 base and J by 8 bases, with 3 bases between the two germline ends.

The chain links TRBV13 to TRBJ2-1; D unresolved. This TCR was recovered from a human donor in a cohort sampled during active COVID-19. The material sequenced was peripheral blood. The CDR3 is CASSLAYEQFF. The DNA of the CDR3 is TGTGCCAGCAGCTTAGCCTATGAGCAGTTCTTC. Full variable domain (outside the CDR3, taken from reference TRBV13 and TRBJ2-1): AAGVIQSPRHLIKEKRETATLKCYPIPRHDTVYWYQQGPGQDPQFLISFYEKMQSDKGSIPDRFSAQQFSDYHSELNMSSLELGDSALYFCASSLAYEQFFGPGTRLTVL.